One and the same sample provided the 21 T cell receptor beta chains below, sequenced in a study of T cell responses to AZD1222 COVID-19 vaccine. This table comes from immunoSEQ multiplex PCR, and its TCRdb copy is limited to in-frame clones, with some not included. The table has roughly 120,000 clones, 89% seen once. The sample in question was peripheral blood, obtained on day 0 of AZD1222 vaccination. The source of these receptors is an adult in good health.

Written as DNA, the CDR3 is TGCGCCAGCAGCTTGGGGACTACTCTTTACGAGCAGTACTTC. This encodes CASSLGTTLYEQYF. The chain is built from TRBV5-1 and TRBJ2-7; possible D gene TRBD2, 6 bases. The V gene lost 0 bases and the J gene lost 4 bases, with 11 bases spanning the gap. The germline V gene encodes CDR1 SGHRS and CDR2 YFSETQ. This CDR3 is built from 14 residues.

The chain links TRBV6-5 to TRBJ1-5; D remains unclear. The germline gives CDR1 MNHEY, CDR2 SVGAGI. With 0 bases removed from V and 1 base from J, the gap between germline ends came to 4 bases. The CDR3 has 14 amino acids. CDR3 amino acids: CASSYSRSNQPQHF. CDR3 coding DNA: TGTGCCAGCAGTTACTCAAGGAGCAATCAGCCCCAGCATTTT.

The V gene is TRBV7-3, the J gene TRBJ2-2; 8 nucleotides agree with TRBD1. Trimming removed 5 bases from V and 1 base from J; junction bases left unmatched: 3. Germline V CDR1 and CDR2: SGHTA, FQGTGA. The CDR3 extends over 15 amino acids. The CDR3 DNA sequence: TGTGCCAGCAGCCCAGGGGGCGAGAACACCGGGGAGCTGTTTTTT. It translates to CASSPGGENTGELFF.

The rearrangement links TRBV7-9 to TRBJ2-7; D gene uncertain. The CDR3 consists of 13 residues. Trimming cost V 6 bases and J 5 bases, with 14 bases left between them. The germline CDR1 and CDR2 sequences are SEHNR and FQNEAQ (reference sequence). CDR3 nucleotides: TGTGCCAGCAGTTACTGGGGTGACAACGAGCAGTACTTC. It translates to CASSYWGDNEQYF.

This clone was found once. The chain uses TRBV6-2 or TRBV6-3 and TRBJ1-1; TRBD1 might be the D (5 bases). Trimming pared 5 bases from V and 11 bases from J, leaving 12 bases between. CDR3 length equals 11 residues. CDR1 is MNHEY and CDR2 is SVGEGT in the germline V gene. CDR3 amino acids: CASSRREVAFF. The DNA for the CDR3 is TGTGCCAGCAGTCGCAGGGAGGTCGCTTTCTTT.

V gene TRBV4-3 combines with J gene TRBJ1-1; D possibly corresponds to TRBD1 (5 bases). Germline assignment: CDR1 LGHNA and CDR2 YSLEER. Trimming cost V 1 base and J 1 base, with 19 bases left between them. This CDR3 comprises 18 residues. As DNA, the CDR3 is TGCGCCAGCAGCCAAGCTCCGGTATCCGCCAGGGCGAACACTGAAGCTTTCTTT. Its translation: CASSQAPVSARANTEAFF.

The chain joins TRBV9 to TRBJ1-1, with D possibly TRBD1 on 5 matching bases. CDR1 is SGDLS, CDR2 YYNGEE, per germline. CDR3 length: 15 amino acids. The V and J ends lost 4 bases and 8 bases respectively, with 21 bases between them. CDR3 DNA: TGTGCCAGCAGCTTCGCCTCGTGGGGGGTGAAAGAAGCTTTCTTT. It translates to CASSFASWGVKEAFF.

This chain links TRBV27 with TRBJ1-5; perhaps TRBD1 as D (6 bases). The germline V gene encodes CDR1 MNHEY and CDR2 SMNVEV (reference sequence). The CDR3 has 15 amino acids. Trimming removed 6 bases from V and 4 bases from J, with 16 bases in between. In nucleotides, the CDR3 is TGTGCCAGCAGACCCGGGGGGGGCGGGAATCAGCCCCAGCATTTT. Its protein is CASRPGGGGNQPQHF.

This clone showed up just a few times. The genes are TRBV10-3 and TRBJ2-3; 8 nucleotides line up with TRBD2. The germline V gene encodes CDR1 ENHRY and CDR2 SYGVKD. The CDR3 extends over 16 amino acids. After removal of 0 bases from V and 7 bases from J, the junction contained 9 bases not matched to a gene. The CDR3 DNA sequence: TGTGCCATCAGTGAGTCGGAGCGGGGGTCCCTTTATACGCAGTATTTT. Residues: CAISESERGSLYTQYF.

CDR3 region: CAISEQAGSTGELFF. The DNA for the CDR3 is TGTGCCATCAGTGAACAGGCGGGGTCCACCGGGGAGCTGTTTTTT. The J gene is TRBJ2-2, the V gene TRBV10-3; a possible D gene is TRBD2 (6 bases). V was cut by 3 bases and J by 4 bases, with 12 bases left in between. The germline V gene encodes CDR1 ENHRY and CDR2 SYGVKD. The CDR3 is 15 amino acids.

This chain connects TRBV25-1 to TRBJ1-6; D is undetermined. Germline CDR1 and CDR2: MGHDK and SYGVNS. This CDR3 spans 12 amino acids. Trimming cost V 4 bases and J 10 bases, with 8 bases left between them. The CDR3 is CASSVAGSPLHF. The CDR3 region has the DNA TGTGCCAGCAGTGTGGCAGGATCACCCCTCCACTTT.

The chain links TRBV19 to TRBJ2-2; D might be TRBD1 or TRBD2, each matching 5 bases. The length of the CDR3 is 14 residues. The ends were cut back, 8 bases at V and 2 bases at J, with 12 bases in the middle. CDR1 and CDR2 (germline): LNHDA, SQIVND (reference sequence). DNA for the CDR3: TGTGCCAGTGGGACCTCGAAAAACACCGGGGAGCTGTTTTTT. Its protein is CASGTSKNTGELFF. Based on the CDR3 plus reference TRBV19 and TRBJ2-2, the full variable domain is DGGITQSPKYLFRKEGQNVTLSCEQNLNHDAMYWYRQDPGQGLRLIYYSQIVNDFQKGDIAEGYSVSREKKESFPLTVTSAQKNPTAFYLCASGTSKNTGELFFGEGSRLTVL.

The table lists this clone with a count of one. V gene TRBV27 combines with J gene TRBJ2-7; 7 nucleotides agree with TRBD2. V shed 5 bases and J 2 bases; nucleotides not matched to a gene: 9. The CDR3 extends over 15 amino acids. Per the germline V gene, CDR1 is MNHEY and CDR2 is SMNVEV (reference sequence). The CDR3 DNA reads as TGTGCCAGCAGTCCAATTCTAGCGGCTACCTACGAGCAGTACTTC. Its translation: CASSPILAATYEQYF.

The chain uses TRBV30 and TRBJ2-7; 8 positions match TRBD2. The J segment lost 5 bases and the V segment lost 5 bases, leaving 8 bases of the junction unmatched. There are 13 residues in the CDR3. Germline V lookup: CDR1 GTSNPN, CDR2 SVGIG (reference sequence). CDR3 in DNA: TGTGCCTGGGCGGGGGGCCCTGGCAACGAGCAGTACTTC. Encoded protein: CAWAGGPGNEQYF.

V gene TRBV27 combines with J gene TRBJ2-7; a possible D gene is TRBD2 (6 bases). The CDR3 is 13 amino acids. The germline V gene has CDR1 MNHEY and CDR2 SMNVEV (reference sequence). The ends were cut back, 6 bases at V and 3 bases at J, with 12 bases in the middle. CDR3 in amino acids: CASRVGSGYEQYF. The CDR3 bases are TGTGCCAGCAGGGTGGGTAGCGGCTACGAGCAGTACTTC.

The chain is built from TRBV28 and TRBJ1-2; TRBD1 might be the D (5 bases). CDR1 is MDHEN and CDR2 is SYDVKM in the germline V gene. The ends were cut back, 2 bases at V and 8 bases at J, with 15 bases in the middle. The CDR3 extends over 14 amino acids. The CDR3 DNA reads as TGTGCCAGCAGTTTAGTTGGTCAGGGCGCCGGCTACACCTTC. It translates to CASSLVGQGAGYTF.

The rearrangement uses TRBV7-8 and TRBJ2-2, with D possibly being TRBD1 or TRBD2 (6 bases each). V was pared by 4 bases and J by 7 bases, with 13 bases between. This CDR3 is built from 14 residues. The germline gives CDR1 SGHVS, CDR2 FQNEAQ. CDR3 bases: TGTGCCAGCAGCTGGGGGGCGGGACTCGGGGAGCTGTTTTTT. This translates into CASSWGAGLGELFF.

The chain recombines TRBV13 with TRBJ1-2, with 8 bases fitting TRBD1. CDR1 and CDR2 (germline): PRHDT, FYEKMQ (reference sequence). The V and J ends lost 5 bases and 5 bases, in that order; junction bases with no gene match: 4. The CDR3 runs 13 residues. Written as DNA, the CDR3 is TGTGCCAGCAGCCCAACAGGGGGGTATGGCTACACCTTC. Translated, it gives CASSPTGGYGYTF.

This rearrangement joins TRBV19 to TRBJ2-3; 9 positions agree with TRBD2. CDR1 LNHDA and CDR2 SQIVND come from the germline V gene (reference sequence). The CDR3 consists of 17 residues. Germline trimming cut 0 bases from V and 2 bases from J; bases unmatched to any gene: 6. This chain's CDR3 is CASSIDPLAGFTDTQYF. The CDR3 DNA sequence: TGTGCCAGTAGTATAGATCCCCTAGCGGGGTTCACAGATACGCAGTATTTT.

The rearrangement joins TRBV7-9 to TRBJ1-1, with 8 bases that match TRBD1. The CDR3 is 13 amino acids. Germline CDR1 reads SEHNR; CDR2 reads FQNEAQ (reference sequence). Trimming at V came to 8 bases and at J to 4 bases, leaving 6 bases not matched to a gene. The DNA for the CDR3 is TGTGCCAGCCGACAGGGGTCGGGCACTGAAGCTTTCTTT. Protein product: CASRQGSGTEAFF.

The chain joins TRBV5-4 to TRBJ1-2, with 8 nucleotides matching TRBD1. Per germline, CDR1 SGHNT and CDR2 YYREEE (reference sequence). With 2 bases clipped from V and 8 bases from J, the junction kept 11 bases outside the gene matches. The CDR3 totals 15 residues. The CDR3 here is CASSFADRERRGYTF. The CDR3 nucleotides are TGTGCCAGCAGCTTTGCGGACAGGGAAAGGAGGGGCTACACCTTC.